This T cell receptor (beta chain) was identified in a study of monozygotic twins with inflammatory bowel disease. Whole-blood total RNA was extracted without T cell sorting. TCRdb re-called the 5' RACE reads, yielding one record per CDR3 amino acid sequence without DNA. Recorded for this sample: some 89,000 distinct CDR3 sequences. The source is a human donor with ulcerative colitis or Crohn's disease, or a healthy co-twin of an affected twin (not recorded which). The sequenced sample was blood.

The CDR3: CASAPQGPFSGYTF. J is TRBJ1-2 and V is TRBV7-2; no DNA is available, so the TRBD1 call from TCRdb remains unchecked. CDR1 and CDR2 from the germline V gene are SGHTA and FQGNSA. The CDR3 loop spans 14 amino acids.